Listed here are 9 T cell receptor beta chains from one sample, sequenced in a study of blood T cell repertoires in COVID-19. Assay used: immunoSEQ multiplex PCR; TCRdb lists only in-frame clones, some missing. Of 140,000 to 150,000 clones in the sample, approximately 90% were seen once. The specimen sequenced was PBMCs or T cells enriched from blood (not recorded which). The receptors stem from a woman aged 40 to 50 who had been exposed to COVID-19.

The chain couples TRBV4-3 to TRBJ2-7, with D possibly being TRBD2 (6 bases). Germline CDR1 reads LGHNA; CDR2 reads YSLEER. Trimming removed 0 bases at V and 4 bases at J, with 19 bases between. This CDR3 has 17 residues. CDR3 loop: CASSQEGGYGRKYEQYF. The CDR3 DNA reads TGCGCCAGCAGCCAAGAAGGAGGGTACGGGCGGAAATACGAGCAGTACTTC.

The rearrangement links TRBV9 to TRBJ1-3; D gene uncertain. With 0 bases removed from V and 0 bases from J, the gap between germline ends came to 10 bases. The CDR3 extends over 16 amino acids. The V gene's germline CDR1 is SGDLS and CDR2 YYNGEE. The CDR3 spells CASSVDSRSSGNTIYF. CDR3 bases: TGTGCCAGCAGCGTAGATAGCAGAAGCTCTGGAAACACCATATATTTT.

V gene TRBV5-1 combines with J gene TRBJ2-5, with D unresolved. V shed 1 base and J shed 2 bases, with 15 bases lying between them. The CDR3 loop spans 16 amino acids. Germline CDR1 SGHRS, CDR2 YFSETQ. This CDR3 is CASSLFRSPGQETQYF. CDR3 in DNA: TGCGCCAGCAGCTTGTTTCGGAGCCCGGGTCAAGAGACCCAGTACTTC.

The J gene is TRBJ1-2, the V gene TRBV5-6; TRBD1 matches 7 bases. From germline, CDR1 is SGHDT and CDR2 YYEEEE. V lost 2 bases and J lost 4; bases outside the gene matches: 5. This CDR3 contains 14 residues. DNA for the CDR3: TGTGCCAGCAGCTTAAGACAGGGAGGCTATGGCTACACCTTC. Translating gives CASSLRQGGYGYTF.

This sequence joins TRBV5-8 and TRBJ2-7, with D perhaps TRBD1 (6 bases). V was pared by 4 bases and J by 5 bases, with 19 bases between. The CDR3 totals 15 residues. The germline V gene has CDR1 SGHTS and CDR2 YDEGEE. The CDR3 DNA reads TGTGCCAGCAGCAAGGAGACAGGAAGCTCACACGAGCAGTACTTC. Amino acid sequence: CASSKETGSSHEQYF.

The chain combines TRBV5-1 with TRBJ1-1, with 11 bases identical to TRBD1. The junction had 7 bases not matched to a gene; V was cut back by 4 bases and J by 5 bases. CDR1 is SGHRS and CDR2 is YFSETQ in the germline V gene. The CDR3 length is 15 residues. CDR3 sequence (DNA): TGCGCCAGCAGCGACCGGACAGGGGGCGAGACTGAAGCTTTCTTT. This encodes CASSDRTGGETEAFF.

The rearrangement joins TRBV7-2 to TRBJ2-7; 11 bases map to TRBD2. V gave up 3 bases and J gave up 3 bases; unmatched junction bases: 10. Germline V lookup: CDR1 SGHTA, CDR2 FQGNSA. The CDR3 is 17 residues long. The CDR3 nucleotides read TGTGCCAGCAGCTTTATCCCTATAGCGGGAGGGGGCTACGAGCAGTACTTC. This gives the protein CASSFIPIAGGGYEQYF.

This rearrangement joins TRBV7-2 to TRBJ2-3; 7 bases align to TRBD2. Trimming took 5 bases from V and 2 from J; bases not matched to a gene: 1. This CDR3 has 13 amino acids. CDR1 and CDR2 from the germline V gene are SGHTA and FQGNSA. CDR3 region: CASSGRVTDTQYF. The CDR3 DNA sequence: TGTGCCAGCAGCGGGAGGGTCACAGATACGCAGTATTTT.

This clone was counted a few times. The chain has TRBV19 and TRBJ1-1; 11 nucleotides agree with TRBD1. CDR1 LNHDA and CDR2 SQIVND come from the germline V gene (reference sequence). Losses at the gene ends were 4 bases for V and 5 bases for J; bases not matched to a gene: 12. CDR3 length: 17 amino acids. As DNA, the CDR3 is TGTGCCAGTAGTAGATGGACAGGGGGCAAAGGCGGAACTGAAGCTTTCTTT. It is translated as CASSRWTGGKGGTEAFF.